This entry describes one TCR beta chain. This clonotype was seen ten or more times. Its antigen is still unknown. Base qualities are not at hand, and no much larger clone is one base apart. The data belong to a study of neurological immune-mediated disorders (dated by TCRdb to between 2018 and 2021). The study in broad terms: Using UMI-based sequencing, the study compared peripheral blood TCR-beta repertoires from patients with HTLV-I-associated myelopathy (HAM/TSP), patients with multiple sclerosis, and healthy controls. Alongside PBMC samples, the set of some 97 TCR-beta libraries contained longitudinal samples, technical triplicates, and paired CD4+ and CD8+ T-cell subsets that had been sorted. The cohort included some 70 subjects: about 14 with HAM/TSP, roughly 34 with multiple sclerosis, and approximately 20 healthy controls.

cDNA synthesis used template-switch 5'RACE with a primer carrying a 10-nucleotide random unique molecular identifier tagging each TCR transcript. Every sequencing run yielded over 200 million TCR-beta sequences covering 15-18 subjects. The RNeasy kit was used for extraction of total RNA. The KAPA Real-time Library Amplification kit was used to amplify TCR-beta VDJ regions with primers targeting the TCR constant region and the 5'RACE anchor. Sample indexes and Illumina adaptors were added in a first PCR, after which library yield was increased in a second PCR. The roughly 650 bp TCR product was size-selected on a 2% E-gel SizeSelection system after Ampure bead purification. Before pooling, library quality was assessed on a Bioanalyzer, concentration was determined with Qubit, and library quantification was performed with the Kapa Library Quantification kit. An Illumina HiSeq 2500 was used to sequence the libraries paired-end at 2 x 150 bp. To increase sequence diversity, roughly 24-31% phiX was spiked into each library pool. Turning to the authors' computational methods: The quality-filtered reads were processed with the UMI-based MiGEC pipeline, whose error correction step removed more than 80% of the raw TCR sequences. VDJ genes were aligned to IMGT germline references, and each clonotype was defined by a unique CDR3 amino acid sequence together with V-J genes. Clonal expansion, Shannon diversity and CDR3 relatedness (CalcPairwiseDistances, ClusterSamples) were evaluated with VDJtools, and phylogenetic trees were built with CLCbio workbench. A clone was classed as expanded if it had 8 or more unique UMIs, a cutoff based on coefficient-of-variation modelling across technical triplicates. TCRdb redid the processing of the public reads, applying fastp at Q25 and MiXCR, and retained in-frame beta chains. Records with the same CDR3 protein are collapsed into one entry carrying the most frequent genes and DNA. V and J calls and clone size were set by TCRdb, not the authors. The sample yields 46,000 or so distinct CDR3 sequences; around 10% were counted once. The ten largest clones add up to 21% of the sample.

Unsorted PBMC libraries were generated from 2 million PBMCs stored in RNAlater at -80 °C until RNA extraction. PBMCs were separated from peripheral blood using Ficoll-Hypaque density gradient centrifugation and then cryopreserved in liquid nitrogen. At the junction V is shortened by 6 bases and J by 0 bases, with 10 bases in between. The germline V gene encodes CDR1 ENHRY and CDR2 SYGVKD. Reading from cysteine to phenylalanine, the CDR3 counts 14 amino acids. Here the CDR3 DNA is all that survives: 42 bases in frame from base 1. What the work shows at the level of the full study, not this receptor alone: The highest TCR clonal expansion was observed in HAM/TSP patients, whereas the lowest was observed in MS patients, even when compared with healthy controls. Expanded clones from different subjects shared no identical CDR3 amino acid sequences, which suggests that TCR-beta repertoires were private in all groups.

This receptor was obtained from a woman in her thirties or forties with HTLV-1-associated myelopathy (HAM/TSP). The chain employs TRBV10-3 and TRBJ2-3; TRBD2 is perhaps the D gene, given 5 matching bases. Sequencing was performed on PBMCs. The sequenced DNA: TGTGCCATCAGGGTCGGGATCAGCACAGATACGCAGTATTTT. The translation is CAIRVGISTDTQYF.